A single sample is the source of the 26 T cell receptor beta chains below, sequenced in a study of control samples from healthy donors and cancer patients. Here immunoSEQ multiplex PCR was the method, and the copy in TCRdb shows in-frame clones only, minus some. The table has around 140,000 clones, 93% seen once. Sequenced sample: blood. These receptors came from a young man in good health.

The CDR3 region is CASSVTTGAEAFF. In nucleotides, the CDR3 is TGTGCCAGCAGCGTAACCACAGGGGCTGAAGCTTTCTTT. This sequence joins TRBV9 and TRBJ1-1; TRBD1 agrees at 7 bases. Looked up from germline, CDR1 is SGDLS and CDR2 is YYNGEE. The CDR3 spans 13 residues. Trimming at V came to 1 base and at J to 6 bases, leaving 3 bases not matched to a gene.

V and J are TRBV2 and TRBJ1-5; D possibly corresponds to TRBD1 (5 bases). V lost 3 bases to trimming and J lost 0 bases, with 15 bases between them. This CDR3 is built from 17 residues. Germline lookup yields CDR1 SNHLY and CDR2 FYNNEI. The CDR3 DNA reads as TGTGCCAGCAGTGAGCGCAGGGACGGGGGTAGCAATCAGCCCCAGCATTTT. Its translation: CASSERRDGGSNQPQHF.

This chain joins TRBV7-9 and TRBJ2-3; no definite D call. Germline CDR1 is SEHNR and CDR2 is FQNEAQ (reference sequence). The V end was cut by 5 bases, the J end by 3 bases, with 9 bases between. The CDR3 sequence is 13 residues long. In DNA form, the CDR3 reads TGTGCCAGCAGCCAACTATCGACAGATACGCAGTATTTT. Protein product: CASSQLSTDTQYF.

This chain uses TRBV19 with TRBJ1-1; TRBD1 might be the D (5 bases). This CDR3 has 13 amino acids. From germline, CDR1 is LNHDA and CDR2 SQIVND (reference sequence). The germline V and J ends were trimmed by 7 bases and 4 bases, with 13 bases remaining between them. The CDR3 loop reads CASTVRGATEAFF. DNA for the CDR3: TGTGCCAGTACCGTCCGCGGGGCCACTGAAGCTTTCTTT. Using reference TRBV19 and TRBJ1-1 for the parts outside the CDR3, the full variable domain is DGGITQSPKYLFRKEGQNVTLSCEQNLNHDAMYWYRQDPGQGLRLIYYSQIVNDFQKGDIAEGYSVSREKKESFPLTVTSAQKNPTAFYLCASTVRGATEAFFGQGTRLTVV.

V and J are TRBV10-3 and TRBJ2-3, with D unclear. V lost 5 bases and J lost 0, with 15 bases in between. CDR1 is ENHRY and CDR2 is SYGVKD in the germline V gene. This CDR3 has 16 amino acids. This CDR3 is CAISSSAETSTDTQYF. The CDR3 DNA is TGTGCCATCAGTTCCTCGGCGGAAACTAGCACAGATACGCAGTATTTT.

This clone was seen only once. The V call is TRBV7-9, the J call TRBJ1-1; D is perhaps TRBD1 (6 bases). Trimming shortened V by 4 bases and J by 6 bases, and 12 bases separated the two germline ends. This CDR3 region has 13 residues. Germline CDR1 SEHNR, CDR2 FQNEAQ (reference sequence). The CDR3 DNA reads TGTGCCAGCAGCTCCCCAGGGGTCCCTGAAGCTTTCTTT. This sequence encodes CASSSPGVPEAFF.

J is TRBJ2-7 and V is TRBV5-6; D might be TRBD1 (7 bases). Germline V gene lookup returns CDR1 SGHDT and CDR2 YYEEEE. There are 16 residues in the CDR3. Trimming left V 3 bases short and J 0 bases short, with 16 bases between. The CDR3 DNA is TGTGCCAGCAGCTGGGGGGACAGCCTCAGCTCCTACGAGCAGTACTTC. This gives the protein CASSWGDSLSSYEQYF.

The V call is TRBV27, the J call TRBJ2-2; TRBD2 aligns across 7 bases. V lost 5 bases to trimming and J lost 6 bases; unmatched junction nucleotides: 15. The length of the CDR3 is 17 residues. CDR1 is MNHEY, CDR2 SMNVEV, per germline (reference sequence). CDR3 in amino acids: CASSLRTSVGWAGELFF. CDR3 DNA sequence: TGTGCCAGCAGTCTACGGACTAGTGTCGGTTGGGCCGGGGAGCTGTTTTTT.

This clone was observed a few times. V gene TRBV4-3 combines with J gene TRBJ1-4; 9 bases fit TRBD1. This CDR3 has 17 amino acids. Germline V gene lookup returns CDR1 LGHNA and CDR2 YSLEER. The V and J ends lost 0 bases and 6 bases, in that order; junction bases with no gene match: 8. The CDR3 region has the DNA TGCGCCAGCAGCCAAGATGGGTTGGGACAGGGTTATGAAAAACTGTTTTTT. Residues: CASSQDGLGQGYEKLFF.

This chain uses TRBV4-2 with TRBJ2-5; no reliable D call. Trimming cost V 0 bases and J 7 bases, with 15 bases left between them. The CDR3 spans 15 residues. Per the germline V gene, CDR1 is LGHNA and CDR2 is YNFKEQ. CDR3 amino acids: CASSQEWSSFGTQYF. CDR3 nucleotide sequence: TGTGCCAGCAGCCAAGAATGGTCGAGTTTTGGGACCCAGTACTTC.

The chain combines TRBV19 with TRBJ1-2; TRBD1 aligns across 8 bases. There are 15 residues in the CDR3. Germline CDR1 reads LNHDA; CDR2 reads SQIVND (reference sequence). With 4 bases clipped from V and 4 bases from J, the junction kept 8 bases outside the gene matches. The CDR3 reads CASSTHGQGTYGYTF. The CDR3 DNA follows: TGTGCCAGTAGTACCCATGGACAGGGTACCTATGGCTACACCTTC.

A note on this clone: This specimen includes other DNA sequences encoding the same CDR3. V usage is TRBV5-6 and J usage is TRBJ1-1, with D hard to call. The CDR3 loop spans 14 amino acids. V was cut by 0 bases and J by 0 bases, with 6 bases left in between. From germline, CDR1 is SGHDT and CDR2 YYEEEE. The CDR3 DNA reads TGTGCCAGCAGCTTGGTTGGCATGAACACTGAAGCTTTCTTT. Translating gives CASSLVGMNTEAFF.

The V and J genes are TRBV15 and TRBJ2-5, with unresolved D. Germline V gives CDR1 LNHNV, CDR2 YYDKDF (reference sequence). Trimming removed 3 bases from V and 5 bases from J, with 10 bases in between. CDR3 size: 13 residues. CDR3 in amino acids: CATSRRRGETQYF. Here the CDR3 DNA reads TGTGCCACCAGCAGGCGCCGTGGGGAGACCCAGTACTTC.

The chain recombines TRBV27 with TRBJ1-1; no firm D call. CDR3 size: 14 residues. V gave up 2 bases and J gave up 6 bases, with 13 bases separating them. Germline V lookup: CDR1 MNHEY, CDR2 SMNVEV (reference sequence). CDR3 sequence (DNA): TGTGCCAGCAGTTTAATCAGAGGTGCCGCTGAAGCTTTCTTT. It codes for CASSLIRGAAEAFF.

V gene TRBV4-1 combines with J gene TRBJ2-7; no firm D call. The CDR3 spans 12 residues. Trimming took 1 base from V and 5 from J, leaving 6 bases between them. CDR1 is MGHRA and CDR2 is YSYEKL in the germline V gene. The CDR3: CASSQGVDEQYF. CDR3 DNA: TGCGCCAGCAGCCAAGGGGTAGACGAGCAGTACTTC.

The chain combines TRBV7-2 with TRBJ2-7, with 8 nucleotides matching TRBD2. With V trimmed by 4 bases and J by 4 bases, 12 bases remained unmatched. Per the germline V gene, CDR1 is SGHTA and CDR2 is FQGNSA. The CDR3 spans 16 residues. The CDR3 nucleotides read TGTGCCAGCAGCTCACCGACGGGAGGGGGAGGTTACGAGCAGTACTTC. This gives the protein CASSSPTGGGGYEQYF.

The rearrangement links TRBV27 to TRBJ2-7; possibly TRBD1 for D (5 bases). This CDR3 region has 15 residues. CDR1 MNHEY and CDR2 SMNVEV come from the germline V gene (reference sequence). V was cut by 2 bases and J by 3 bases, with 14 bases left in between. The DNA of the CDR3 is TGTGCCAGCAGTTTAAGCGACAGCCCGGGCTACGAGCAGTACTTC. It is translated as CASSLSDSPGYEQYF.

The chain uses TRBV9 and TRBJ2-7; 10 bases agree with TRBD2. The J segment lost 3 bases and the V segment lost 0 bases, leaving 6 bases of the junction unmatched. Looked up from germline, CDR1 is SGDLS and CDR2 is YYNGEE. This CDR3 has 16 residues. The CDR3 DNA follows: TGTGCCAGCAGCGTAGCTTTGACTAGCGGGCGCTACGAGCAGTACTTC. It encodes CASSVALTSGRYEQYF.

CDR3 DNA: TGTGCCAGCAGTTTGGGAAGCTCTGGAAACACCATATATTTT. Protein product: CASSLGSSGNTIYF. This rearrangement joins TRBV28 to TRBJ1-3, with D unclear. This CDR3 spans 14 amino acids. V was shortened by 3 bases and J by 0 bases, with 6 bases between the two germline ends. The V gene's germline CDR1 is MDHEN and CDR2 SYDVKM.

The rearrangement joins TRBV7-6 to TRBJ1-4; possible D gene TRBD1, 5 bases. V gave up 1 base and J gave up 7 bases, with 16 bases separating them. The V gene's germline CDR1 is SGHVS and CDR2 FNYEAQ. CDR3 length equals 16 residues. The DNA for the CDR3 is TGTGCCAGCAGCTTAGTGGTCGACGGAAGGGGTGAAAAACTGTTTTTT. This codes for CASSLVVDGRGEKLFF.

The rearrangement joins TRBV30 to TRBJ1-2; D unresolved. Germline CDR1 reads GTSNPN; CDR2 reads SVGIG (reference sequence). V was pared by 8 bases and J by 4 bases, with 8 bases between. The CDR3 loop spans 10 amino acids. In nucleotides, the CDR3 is TGTGCCCGCCCGGGCTATGGCTACACCTTC. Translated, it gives CARPGYGYTF.

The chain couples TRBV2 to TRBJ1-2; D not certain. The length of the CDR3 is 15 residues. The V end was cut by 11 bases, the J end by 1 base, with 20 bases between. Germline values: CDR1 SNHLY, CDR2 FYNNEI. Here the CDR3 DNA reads TGTGCCCCAGCAGACCCCTTAGCCTTTAACTATGGCTACACCTTC. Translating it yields CAPADPLAFNYGYTF.

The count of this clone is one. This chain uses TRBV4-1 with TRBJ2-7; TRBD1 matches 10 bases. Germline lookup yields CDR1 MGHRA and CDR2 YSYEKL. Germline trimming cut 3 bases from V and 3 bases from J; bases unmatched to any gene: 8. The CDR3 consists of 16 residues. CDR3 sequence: CASSHHSGTGDYEQYF. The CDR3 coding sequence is TGCGCCAGCAGCCACCATTCCGGGACAGGGGACTACGAGCAGTACTTC.

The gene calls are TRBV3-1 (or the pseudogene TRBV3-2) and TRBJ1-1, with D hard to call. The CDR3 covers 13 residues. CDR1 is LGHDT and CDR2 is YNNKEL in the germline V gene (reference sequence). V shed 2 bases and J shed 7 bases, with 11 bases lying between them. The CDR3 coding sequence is TGTGCCAGCAGCCAAAGGCCCTTCTTTGAAGCTTTCTTT. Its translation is CASSQRPFFEAFF.

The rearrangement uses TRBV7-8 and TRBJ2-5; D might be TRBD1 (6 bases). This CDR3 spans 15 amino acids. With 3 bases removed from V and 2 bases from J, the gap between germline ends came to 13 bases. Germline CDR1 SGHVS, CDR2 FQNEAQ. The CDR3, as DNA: TGTGCCAGCAGCTTGAGCCCCAGGGGACAAGAGACCCAGTACTTC. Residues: CASSLSPRGQETQYF.

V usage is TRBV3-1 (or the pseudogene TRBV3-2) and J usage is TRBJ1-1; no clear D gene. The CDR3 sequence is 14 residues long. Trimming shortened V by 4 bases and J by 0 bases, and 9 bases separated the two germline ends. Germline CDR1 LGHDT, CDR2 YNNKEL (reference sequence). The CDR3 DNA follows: TGTGCCAGCAGCCTAGATGGGGTGAACACTGAAGCTTTCTTT. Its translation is CASSLDGVNTEAFF.